The 27 T cell receptor beta chains given below trace back to one sample, sequenced in a study of blood T cell repertoires in COVID-19. Generated by immunoSEQ multiplex PCR, the TCRdb table keeps only in-frame clones and is missing some. The profile shows 150,000 to 200,000 clones, more than 70% of them singletons. Sequenced input: peripheral blood. The receptor set was obtained from a man aged 35-49 years with active or convalescent COVID-19.

The V and J genes are TRBV7-3 and TRBJ2-1, with D hard to call. The V and J ends lost 5 bases and 0 bases respectively, with 14 bases between them. The CDR3 length is 16 residues. The germline CDR1 and CDR2 sequences are SGHTA and FQGTGA. CDR3: CASSARRSSSYNEQFF. CDR3 DNA sequence: TGTGCCAGCAGCGCAAGAAGGAGCAGCTCCTACAATGAGCAGTTCTTC.

The J gene is TRBJ2-3, the V gene TRBV5-5; 9 positions agree with TRBD1. Trimming cost V 3 bases and J 0 bases; bases outside gene matches: 5. The CDR3 covers 16 residues. CDR1 is SGHKS and CDR2 is YYEKEE in the germline V gene (reference sequence). DNA of the CDR3: TGTGCCAGCAGCTGGACAGGGGAATCTAGCACAGATACGCAGTATTTT. This translates into CASSWTGESSTDTQYF. Filled out from reference TRBV5-5 and TRBJ2-3, the complete variable domain reads DAGVTQSPTHLIKTRGQQVTLRCSPISGHKSVSWYQQVLGQGPQFIFQYYEKEERGRGNFPDRFSARQFPNYSSELNVNALLLGDSALYLCASSWTGESSTDTQYFGPGTRLTVL.

The chain joins TRBV7-9 to TRBJ1-1; 9 bases fit TRBD1. V was clipped by 5 bases and J by 5 bases; unmatched bases: 6. The CDR3 runs to 14 residues. Germline CDR1 SEHNR, CDR2 FQNEAQ (reference sequence). The CDR3 nucleotides read TGTGCCAGCAGCCACGGACAGGGGACGACTGAAGCTTTCTTT. Amino acid sequence: CASSHGQGTTEAFF.

The rearrangement uses TRBV5-6 and TRBJ2-7; 9 bases fit TRBD2. This CDR3 contains 15 residues. The ends lost 0 bases at V and 4 bases at J; junction bases unmatched: 5. Per germline, CDR1 SGHDT and CDR2 YYEEEE. This chain's CDR3 is CASSLDPSGEYEQYF. The CDR3 DNA follows: TGTGCCAGCAGCTTGGATCCTAGCGGGGAGTACGAGCAGTACTTC.

The gene calls are TRBV3-1 (or the pseudogene TRBV3-2) and TRBJ2-5; weak D call: TRBD2 (5 bases). Between the trimmed V and J ends, which lost 1 base and 6 bases, there was a span of 9 bases. The CDR3 loop spans 13 amino acids. Germline V gene data show CDR1 as LGHDT and CDR2 as YNNKEL (reference sequence). CDR3 nucleotide sequence: TGTGCCAGCAGCCAAGGGCCGGGAAAGACCCAGTACTTC. Translating it yields CASSQGPGKTQYF.

Comment on this clone: The identical CDR3 is also encoded by other nucleotide sequences in the sample. This chain connects TRBV30 to TRBJ1-3, with unresolved D. The CDR3 contains 13 residues. CDR1 and CDR2 from the germline V gene are GTSNPN and SVGIG (reference sequence). V dropped 3 bases and J dropped 1 base, with 7 bases sitting between them. The CDR3 sequence is CAWRAGSGNTIYF. CDR3 DNA sequence: TGTGCCTGGAGGGCGGGTTCTGGAAACACCATATATTTT. Full variable domain (remainder filled in from reference TRBV30 and TRBJ1-3): SQTIHQWPATLVQPVGSPLSLECTVEGTSNPNLYWYRQAAGRGLQLLFYSVGIGQISSEVPQNLSASRPQDRQFILSSKKLLLSDSGFYLCAWRAGSGNTIYFGEGSWLTVV.

The chain employs TRBV15 and TRBJ1-1, with D possibly TRBD1 on 6 matching bases. With 0 bases removed from V and 0 bases from J, the gap between germline ends came to 17 bases. The CDR3 is 18 amino acids. Per the germline V gene, CDR1 is LNHNV and CDR2 is YYDKDF (reference sequence). The CDR3 DNA sequence: TGTGCCACCAGCAGAGATCAGTTCGAAAACAGGGTGAACACTGAAGCTTTCTTT. Translating gives CATSRDQFENRVNTEAFF.

The genes are TRBV4-3 and TRBJ1-2; D is possibly TRBD1 (5 bases). Germline V lookup: CDR1 LGHNA, CDR2 YSLEER. Trimming left V 2 bases short and J 2 bases short, with 12 bases between. The CDR3 covers 15 residues. CDR3 sequence: CASSQQRGLNYGYTF. The CDR3 nucleotides are TGCGCCAGCAGCCAACAACGGGGGTTAAACTATGGCTACACCTTC.

The chain links TRBV6-5 to TRBJ1-1; D not certain. Trimming took 5 bases from V and 2 from J, leaving 9 bases between them. The CDR3 extends over 13 amino acids. Per germline, CDR1 MNHEY and CDR2 SVGAGI. The CDR3 protein is CASSRSSNTEAFF. The CDR3 coding sequence is TGTGCCAGCAGTCGCTCGAGCAACACTGAAGCTTTCTTT.

The chain joins TRBV13 to TRBJ2-7; 12 bases are shared with TRBD2. CDR3 length equals 15 residues. V was clipped by 5 bases and J by 4 bases; unmatched bases: 6. CDR1 PRHDT and CDR2 FYEKMQ come from the germline V gene (reference sequence). The CDR3 DNA is TGTGCCAGCAGCCCTAGCGGGGGGGCGGGTTACGAGCAGTACTTC. Its translation: CASSPSGGAGYEQYF.

The chain links TRBV6-2 or TRBV6-3 to TRBJ2-7, with D perhaps TRBD2 (5 bases). The CDR3 has 11 residues. Germline V gene lookup returns CDR1 MNHEY and CDR2 SVGEGT. Trimming took off 6 bases at V and 3 bases at J, with 6 bases between the two ends. The CDR3 here is CASSGLYEQYF. The CDR3 coding sequence is TGTGCCAGCAGCGGACTCTACGAGCAGTACTTC.

CDR3 sequence reads: CASSSRTEKNYGYTF. As DNA, the CDR3 is TGTGCCAGCAGCTCCCGGACAGAAAAGAACTATGGCTACACCTTC. This sequence joins TRBV21-1 and TRBJ1-2; the D call TRBD1 from the table was never checked on the DNA. TRBV21-1 is given as a pseudogene. This CDR3 is 15 amino acids long.

The V and J genes are TRBV29-1 and TRBJ2-1; 9 nucleotides agree with TRBD2. V shed 4 bases and J 10 bases; nucleotides not matched to a gene: 8. CDR1 SQVTM and CDR2 ANQGSEA come from the germline V gene. CDR3 size: 13 residues. In nucleotides, the CDR3 is TGCAGCGTTGTGGCGGGGGGGCCTAGGGAGCAGTTCTTC. Translated, it gives CSVVAGGPREQFF.

CDR3 coding DNA: TGTGCCAGCAGTGAAGCGGAAGGGGGACCGAACTACGAGCAGTACTTC. Protein sequence: CASSEAEGGPNYEQYF. The chain links TRBV6-1 to TRBJ2-7, with a tentative D call TRBD1 (6 bases). Germline CDR1 reads MNHNS; CDR2 reads SASEGT. This CDR3 is 16 amino acids long. Deletions cut 0 bases from V and 3 bases from J, with 15 bases between.

The gene calls are TRBV14 and TRBJ2-7; 9 bases are shared with TRBD1. The ends lost 0 bases at V and 4 bases at J; junction bases unmatched: 7. The CDR3 consists of 16 residues. Germline lookup yields CDR1 SGHDN and CDR2 FVKESK. CDR3 amino acids: CASSQEAGTGYYEQYF. The CDR3 DNA sequence: TGTGCCAGCAGCCAAGAAGCGGGGACAGGGTATTACGAGCAGTACTTC.

V usage is TRBV9 and J usage is TRBJ1-4, with TRBD1 matching 12 bases. The V gene end was trimmed by 4 bases and the J gene end by 8 bases; junction bases not matched to a gene: 12. Germline CDR1 and CDR2: SGDLS and YYNGEE. The CDR3 covers 17 residues. CDR3 sequence: CASSTGTGGPLGEKLFF. CDR3 sequence (DNA): TGTGCCAGCAGCACCGGGACAGGGGGCCCGTTGGGGGAAAAACTGTTTTTT.

V gene TRBV7-3 combines with J gene TRBJ2-5, with D possibly being TRBD1 (6 bases). Trimming stripped 5 bases from V and 5 bases from J, with 18 bases between. CDR3 length: 15 amino acids. From germline, CDR1 is SGHTA and CDR2 FQGTGA. CDR3 loop: CASSTGTSGRETQYF. The CDR3 DNA is TGTGCCAGCAGCACCGGGACATCAGGAAGGGAGACCCAGTACTTC.

This clone has a single count. This chain uses TRBV5-6 with TRBJ1-6; D call uncertain. Germline lookup yields CDR1 SGHDT and CDR2 YYEEEE. The CDR3 covers 13 residues. The germline V and J ends were trimmed by 6 bases and 0 bases, with 4 bases remaining between them. CDR3 bases: TGTGCCAGCACCAGCTCCTATAATTCACCCCTCCACTTT. It specifies CASTSSYNSPLHF.

CDR3 DNA: TGTGCCAGCAGGAGGGACAGGGACGAGACCCAGTACTTC. It yields the protein CASRRDRDETQYF. This chain links TRBV27 with TRBJ2-5; TRBD1 matches 9 bases. J lost 5 bases, V lost 6 bases, and 4 bases had no gene match. The CDR3 covers 13 residues. The germline CDR1 and CDR2 sequences are MNHEY and SMNVEV (reference sequence).

The rearrangement joins TRBV30 to TRBJ1-6; 7 bases align to TRBD1. Trimming at V came to 3 bases and at J to 10 bases, leaving 6 bases not matched to a gene. The CDR3 sequence is 13 residues long. Germline CDR1 reads GTSNPN; CDR2 reads SVGIG (reference sequence). In DNA form, the CDR3 reads TGTGCCTGGAGGAGACAGGGCTGGTCACCCCTCCACTTT. Its translation is CAWRRQGWSPLHF.

V gene TRBV6-1 combines with J gene TRBJ1-1; D is possibly TRBD1 (5 bases). The CDR3 totals 16 residues. Deletions cut 2 bases from V and 4 bases from J, with 17 bases between. The germline gives CDR1 MNHNS, CDR2 SASEGT. The CDR3, as DNA: TGTGCCAGCAGTGAACAGGGCCAGAGGTCGAGCACTGAAGCTTTCTTT. It encodes CASSEQGQRSSTEAFF.

The gene calls are TRBV13 and TRBJ2-2, with 9 bases that match TRBD2. The V gene end was trimmed by 5 bases and the J gene end by 5 bases; junction bases not matched to a gene: 18. The CDR3 loop spans 19 amino acids. The germline gives CDR1 PRHDT, CDR2 FYEKMQ (reference sequence). DNA of the CDR3: TGTGCCAGCAGCCCCGCCGGGACTAGCACACCCACGCGGACCGGGGAGCTGTTTTTT. This encodes CASSPAGTSTPTRTGELFF. The variable domain in full, completed from reference TRBV13 and TRBJ2-2, reads AAGVIQSPRHLIKEKRETATLKCYPIPRHDTVYWYQQGPGQDPQFLISFYEKMQSDKGSIPDRFSAQQFSDYHSELNMSSLELGDSALYFCASSPAGTSTPTRTGELFFGEGSRLTVL.

The chain employs TRBV7-2 and TRBJ2-3; 7 nucleotides align to TRBD2. Germline V gives CDR1 SGHTA, CDR2 FQGNSA. The V and J ends lost 5 bases and 6 bases, in that order; junction bases with no gene match: 5. The CDR3 consists of 13 residues. CDR3 coding DNA: TGTGCCAGCAGCGGGAGGGGTGCGGATACGCAGTATTTT. This gives the protein CASSGRGADTQYF. The full variable domain, with the rest looked up from reference TRBV7-2 and TRBJ2-3, is GAGVSQSPSNKVTEKGKDVELRCDPISGHTALYWYRQSLGQGLEFLIYFQGNSAPDKSGLPSDRFSAERTGGSVSTLTIQRTQQEDSAVYLCASSGRGADTQYFGPGTRLTVL.

V gene TRBV5-6 combines with J gene TRBJ2-1, with D tentatively TRBD1 (6 bases). Germline V gene lookup returns CDR1 SGHDT and CDR2 YYEEEE. The CDR3 length is 15 residues. The V end lost 4 bases, the J end lost 5 bases, and 16 bases lay between the germline ends. The CDR3 coding sequence is TGTGCCAGCAGCACTACAGGGTTGGGGAACAATGAGCAGTTCTTC. As protein: CASSTTGLGNNEQFF.

The V and J genes are TRBV11-3 and TRBJ2-3; D perhaps matches TRBD2 (6 bases). This CDR3 region has 16 residues. Germline-derived CDR1 and CDR2 are SGHNT and YENEEA. Trimming took 1 base from V and 6 from J, leaving 17 bases between them. CDR3 nucleotide sequence: TGTGCCAGCAGCTTAGGCGGGGCAGGCCCATTCGATACGCAGTATTTT. Encoded protein: CASSLGGAGPFDTQYF.

The V call is TRBV6-5, the J call TRBJ2-7; tentatively, D is TRBD1 (6 bases). Germline CDR1 is MNHEY and CDR2 is SVGAGI. The germline V and J ends were trimmed by 6 bases and 6 bases, with 12 bases remaining between them. The CDR3 consists of 12 residues. The CDR3 reads CASSPHRAEQYF. CDR3 DNA: TGTGCCAGCAGCCCCCACAGGGCCGAGCAGTACTTC.

The rearrangement joins TRBV19 to TRBJ1-2; D uncertain. V was clipped by 4 bases and J by 5 bases, with 29 bases between them. This CDR3 is 19 amino acids long. Germline lookup yields CDR1 LNHDA and CDR2 SQIVND (reference sequence). CDR3 DNA sequence: TGTGCCAGTAGTACCCCCCTCGTATCGGGCGGAGGGAGTAAATATGGCTACACCTTC. This encodes CASSTPLVSGGGSKYGYTF.